The 19 T cell receptor beta chains reported below all come from one sample, sequenced in a study of T cell responses to AZD1222 COVID-19 vaccine. Profiling relied on immunoSEQ multiplex PCR, and the TCRdb table lists in-frame clones only, not all of them. The sample contains about 120,000 clones, roughly nine tenths of which appear only once. The sample consisted of peripheral blood, taken on day 0 of AZD1222 vaccination. The receptors here all came from an adult in good health.

This clone appeared once. The V gene is TRBV7-8, the J gene TRBJ2-5; 8 bases align to TRBD1. Germline V gene data show CDR1 as SGHVS and CDR2 as FQNEAQ. J lost 7 bases, V lost 5 bases, and 12 bases had no gene match. The CDR3 is 15 amino acids. This CDR3 reads CASSLGQGPSGTQYF. The CDR3 nucleotides are TGTGCCAGCAGCCTAGGACAGGGTCCCAGTGGGACCCAGTACTTC. Filled out from reference TRBV7-8 and TRBJ2-5, the complete variable domain reads GAGVSQSPRYKVAKRGQDVALRCDPISGHVSLFWYQQALGQGPEFLTYFQNEAQLDKSGLPSDRFFAERPEGSVSTLKIQRTQQEDSAVYLCASSLGQGPSGTQYFGPGTRLLVL.

The chain employs TRBV25-1 and TRBJ2-3; TRBD2 matches at 9 bases. Germline values: CDR1 MGHDK, CDR2 SYGVNS. CDR3 length: 13 amino acids. The chain's CDR3 is CAGAGGSTDTQYF. CDR3 nucleotide sequence: TGTGCAGGAGCGGGGGGTAGCACAGATACGCAGTATTTT.

The V and J genes are TRBV19 and TRBJ2-3; D may match TRBD1 or TRBD2 (6 bases each). This CDR3 spans 13 amino acids. CDR1 and CDR2 (germline): LNHDA, SQIVND (reference sequence). The V end lost 1 base, the J end lost 14 bases, and 16 bases lay between the germline ends. CDR3 in DNA: TGTGCCAGTAGTATAGTTGGCCAGGGGAGGTCGTATTTT. It translates to CASSIVGQGRSYF.

This clone was picked up one time. The chain uses TRBV29-1 and TRBJ2-1; D gene unclear. CDR1 SQVTM and CDR2 ANQGSEA come from the germline V gene. The length of the CDR3 is 16 residues. Trimming removed 0 bases at V and 0 bases at J, with 12 bases between. The CDR3 coding sequence is TGCAGCGTTGAAGATCTTGGGGATAGCTCCTACAATGAGCAGTTCTTC. Translating it yields CSVEDLGDSSYNEQFF.

The rearrangement joins TRBV19 to TRBJ2-2; 13 bases align to TRBD2. Germline loops: CDR1 LNHDA, CDR2 SQIVND (reference sequence). J lost 6 bases, V lost 9 bases, and 19 bases had no gene match. This CDR3 comprises 19 residues. The CDR3 is CARTLAGGPARVNPGELFF. CDR3 in DNA: TGTGCCAGAACACTAGCGGGAGGGCCTGCAAGGGTGAATCCCGGGGAGCTGTTTTTT.

This clone was recorded once. V gene TRBV5-5 combines with J gene TRBJ2-7, with 8 bases lining up with TRBD2. CDR1 and CDR2 (germline): SGHKS, YYEKEE (reference sequence). This CDR3 is built from 15 residues. Unmatched junction bases numbered 3, after V lost 1 base and J lost 0 bases. CDR3 nucleotides: TGTGCCAGCAGCTTGATGAGCGGGAGCTCCTACGAGCAGTACTTC. As protein: CASSLMSGSSYEQYF.

The chain employs TRBV11-2 and TRBJ1-5; D unresolved. There are 13 residues in the CDR3. V lost 1 base to trimming and J lost 5 bases, with 6 bases between them. The germline V gene has CDR1 SGHAT and CDR2 FQNNGV. The CDR3 DNA sequence: TGTGCCAGCAGCTTAGGAGGAGATCAGCCCCAGCATTTT. It codes for CASSLGGDQPQHF.

The table lists this clone with a few counts. The chain is built from TRBV15 and TRBJ2-1; TRBD1 agrees at 7 bases. In germline, CDR1 is LNHNV, CDR2 YYDKDF (reference sequence). Trimming removed 9 bases from V and 7 bases from J; junction bases left unmatched: 9. The CDR3 is 13 residues long. CDR3: CATRGQQGNEQFF. DNA for the CDR3: TGTGCCACTAGGGGGCAACAGGGGAATGAGCAGTTCTTC.

The genes are TRBV28 and TRBJ1-1, with 9 bases matching TRBD1. Germline V CDR1 and CDR2: MDHEN, SYDVKM. V was pared by 6 bases and J by 2 bases, with 10 bases of the junction left unmatched. The CDR3 is made up of 16 amino acids. Here the CDR3 reads CASSLTGQGINTEAFF. In DNA, the CDR3 is TGTGCCAGCAGCCTGACAGGACAGGGGATAAACACTGAAGCTTTCTTT.

This chain links TRBV19 with TRBJ2-7; 7 bases fit TRBD1. This CDR3 comprises 16 residues. The junction had 15 bases not matched to a gene; V was cut back by 5 bases and J by 5 bases. Germline assignment: CDR1 LNHDA and CDR2 SQIVND (reference sequence). The CDR3 sequence is CASSSPGQILVDEQYF. In nucleotides, the CDR3 is TGTGCCAGTAGTTCCCCGGGACAGATCCTTGTTGACGAGCAGTACTTC.

The chain joins TRBV30 to TRBJ1-2, with a tentative D call TRBD1 (5 bases). CDR3 length: 15 residues. Germline values: CDR1 GTSNPN, CDR2 SVGIG (reference sequence). V was clipped by 0 bases and J by 3 bases, with 14 bases between them. The CDR3 protein is CAWSVPGRLHYGYTF. Here the CDR3 DNA reads TGTGCCTGGAGTGTGCCAGGGCGACTCCACTATGGCTACACCTTC.

The CDR3 loop reads CASSPRLGRTDTQYF. The CDR3 coding sequence is TGTGCCAGCAGCCCCAGACTAGGCCGCACAGATACGCAGTATTTT. V and J are TRBV7-8 and TRBJ2-3; the D gene is possibly TRBD2 (6 bases). The germline gives CDR1 SGHVS, CDR2 FQNEAQ. The length of the CDR3 is 15 residues. V gave up 5 bases and J gave up 1 base, with 13 bases separating them.

The chain couples TRBV5-1 to TRBJ1-1; no reliable D call. The length of the CDR3 is 16 residues. Trimming took 0 bases from V and 4 from J, leaving 16 bases between them. From germline, CDR1 is SGHRS and CDR2 YFSETQ. The CDR3 nucleotides are TGCGCCAGCAGCTTGGGGCGGTCCATTTGGGCCACTGAAGCTTTCTTT. Encoded protein: CASSLGRSIWATEAFF.

The CDR3 spells CASSLGLAAVLPYEQYF. CDR3 bases: TGCGCCAGCAGCTTGGGACTAGCGGCAGTTTTACCCTACGAGCAGTACTTC. This chain connects TRBV5-1 to TRBJ2-7, with 9 bases identical to TRBD2. The CDR3 contains 17 residues. Germline V CDR1 and CDR2: SGHRS, YFSETQ. The V gene end was trimmed by 0 bases and the J gene end by 2 bases; junction bases not matched to a gene: 9.

The chain recombines TRBV3-1 (or the pseudogene TRBV3-2) with TRBJ2-3; 7 bases are shared with TRBD2. Germline V lookup: CDR1 LGHDT, CDR2 YNNKEL (reference sequence). With V trimmed by 4 bases and J by 9 bases, 7 bases remained unmatched. The CDR3 sequence is 13 residues long. CDR3 sequence (DNA): TGTGCCAGCAGCCCTCTGACTAGCAAGACGCAGTATTTT. Its translation is CASSPLTSKTQYF.

The chain joins TRBV4-1 to TRBJ2-4; maybe TRBD1 (5 bases). CDR1 and CDR2 (germline): MGHRA, YSYEKL. V lost 9 bases and J lost 8, with 14 bases in between. This CDR3 contains 12 residues. The CDR3, as DNA: TGCGCCAGTCCCAGGGCCTTATACATTCAGTACTTC. This sequence encodes CASPRALYIQYF.

The J gene is TRBJ1-4, the V gene TRBV25-1; 7 nucleotides align to TRBD1. The CDR3 length is 14 residues. The trim removed 7 bases at V and 4 bases at J, leaving 6 bases unmatched. Germline CDR1 reads MGHDK; CDR2 reads SYGVNS. The CDR3 DNA is TGTGCCAGCACGGACAACAGGGGTAATGAAAAACTGTTTTTT. This codes for CASTDNRGNEKLFF.

The chain carries TRBV6-5 and TRBJ2-5; 7 positions match TRBD2. After removal of 5 bases from V and 3 bases from J, the junction contained 9 bases not matched to a gene. The CDR3 is 15 residues long. Per germline, CDR1 MNHEY and CDR2 SVGAGI. The DNA of the CDR3 is TGTGCCAGCAGTCTCCAGCTAGCGGACGAAGAGACCCAGTACTTC. Its translation: CASSLQLADEETQYF.

The chain employs TRBV9 and TRBJ2-4, with a possible D match to TRBD1 (7 bases). Germline V lookup: CDR1 SGDLS, CDR2 YYNGEE. V was cut by 3 bases and J by 0 bases, with 16 bases left in between. The CDR3 consists of 17 residues. CDR3 residues: CASSARGTDLAKNIQYF. DNA for the CDR3: TGTGCCAGCAGCGCCCGGGGGACAGACCTAGCCAAAAACATTCAGTACTTC.